The source of this TCR beta chain is a study of blood T cells in healthy people across ages. Whole-study findings and limits: While age rose, TCR beta diversity per million T cells dropped in a roughly linear way.

About this clonotype: The antigen is undetermined.

The germline CDR1 and CDR2 sequences are SGHTA and FQGNSA. Trimming left V 2 bases short and J 3 bases short, with 10 bases between. The CDR3 is 14 amino acids. A second PCR of 7 to 11 cycles used a sample-barcoded 5' primer and a J-beta primer mix. Each CDR3 protein gets one entry after TCRdb re-called the 5' RACE reads with MiXCR. This table holds some 640,000 distinct CDR3 sequences, 45% to 50% found once. The receptor's source is a woman aged 55-70 years in good health. Specimen: blood. V gene TRBV7-2 combines with J gene TRBJ1-2; tentatively, D is TRBD1 (6 bases). The CDR3: CASSLNRADYGYTF. CDR3 nucleotides: TGTGCCAGCAGCTTAAACAGGGCAGACTATGGCTACACCTTC.